The 30 T cell receptor beta chains presented below share a single source sample, sequenced in a study of read filtering for tumor transcriptome and immune sequencing. Molecular barcoded adaptors covering alpha/delta and beta/gamma chains were used on 400 ng RNA. TCRdb passed the reads through MiXCR, listing each CDR3 protein once. The repertoire includes some 48,000 distinct CDR3 sequences, around 19% of them detected once, and approximately 15% sits in the top ten. Sequencing was carried out using a population of CD138-negative cells sorted from bone marrow. The receptors were sampled from a donor older than 35 with multiple myeloma.

This clonotype was seen repeatedly, ten times or more. It is unclear where the CDR3 begins or ends on the DNA, so no DNA is shown, and the CDR3 is as TCRdb lists it. The rearrangement uses TRBV21-1 and TRBJ2-7; the table's D call, TRBD1, has no DNA check behind it. TRBV21-1 is listed as a pseudogene. Termini included, the CDR3 measures 14 amino acids. The CDR3 loop reads CAVGGGTDSYEQYF.

In its sample, this clonotype was seen many times. The chain recombines TRBV11-2 with TRBJ2-2, with 7 positions matching TRBD1. The V gene end was trimmed by 6 bases and the J gene end by 0 bases; junction bases not matched to a gene: 7. Germline lookup yields CDR1 SGHAT and CDR2 FQNNGV. CDR3 length equals 16 residues. CDR3 DNA: TGTGCCAGCAGGACCCCGGGACAGACGAACACCGGGGAGCTGTTTTTT. Translated: CASRTPGQTNTGELFF.

This clonotype has a count of ten or more. This rearrangement joins TRBV5-1 to TRBJ2-7; D is tentatively TRBD1 or TRBD2 (6 bases each). Trimming took 0 bases from V and 6 from J, leaving 10 bases between them. Germline V gene sequence: CDR1 SGHRS, CDR2 YFSETQ. This CDR3 has 13 residues. Written as DNA, the CDR3 is TGCGCCAGCAGCTTGGCCGGGGGCAGCGAGCAGTACTTC. As protein: CASSLAGGSEQYF.

This clonotype occurred many times. The chain employs TRBV19 and TRBJ1-1, with TRBD1 matching 7 bases. Germline-derived CDR1 and CDR2 are LNHDA and SQIVND (reference sequence). This CDR3 is built from 14 residues. Trimming removed 3 bases from V and 1 base from J; junction bases left unmatched: 2. CDR3 sequence reads: CASSIGQENTEAFF. In DNA form, the CDR3 reads TGTGCCAGTAGTATCGGACAGGAGAACACTGAAGCTTTCTTT.

This clonotype was picked up a small number of times. A much larger clone lies a single base off, so this may be a read error. The chain couples TRBV20-1 to TRBJ2-7; D remains ambiguous. CDR3 length: 14 amino acids. The V end lost 0 bases, the J end lost 3 bases, and 12 bases lay between the germline ends. Germline-derived CDR1 and CDR2 are DFQATT and SNEGSKA (reference sequence). The CDR3 DNA is TGCAGTGCTAGAGACCCCAATTCGGGCTACGAGCAGTACTTC. Protein: CSARDPNSGYEQYF.

A note on this clonotype: Given a much more abundant clone one base away, this may be a read error. The chain is built from TRBV9 and TRBJ2-4; tentative D call: TRBD2 (6 bases). CDR3 length: 16 residues. Looked up from germline, CDR1 is SGDLS and CDR2 is YYNGEE. Trimming stripped 4 bases from V and 0 bases from J, with 14 bases between. CDR3 region: CASSPPPGVAKNIQYF. The CDR3 region has the DNA TGTGCCAGCAGCCCACCCCCGGGGGTAGCCAAAAACATTCAGTACTTC.

Comments on this clonotype: The junction and the germline gene differ at one end; a read error may be behind it. The V and J genes are TRBV5-1 and TRBJ2-3, with D unclear. Germline V lookup: CDR1 SGHRS, CDR2 YFSETQ. The CDR3 covers 14 residues. The CDR3 DNA reads as TGCGCCAGCATCTTGGTGGTCGGCTCAGATACGCAGTATTTC. It codes for CASILVVGSDTQYF. The variable domain in full, with the rest retrieved from reference TRBV5-1 and TRBJ2-3, is KAGVTQTPRYLIKTRGQQVTLSCSPISGHRSVSWYQQTPGQGLQFLFEYFSETQRNKGNFPGRFSGRQFSNSRSEMNVSTLELGDSALYLCASILVVGSDTQYFGPGTRLTVL.

The table lists this clonotype with many counts. The chain has TRBV7-9 and TRBJ2-1; 10 bases fit TRBD2. This CDR3 region has 14 residues. With 6 bases clipped from V and 3 bases from J, the junction kept 2 bases outside the gene matches. The V gene's germline CDR1 is SEHNR and CDR2 FQNEAQ (reference sequence). Here the CDR3 reads CASRSSGGYNEQFF. CDR3 bases: TGTGCCAGCAGGTCTAGCGGGGGCTACAATGAGCAGTTCTTC.

Ten or more counts support this clonotype. The chain carries TRBV19 and TRBJ2-3; D unclear. Trimming stripped 5 bases from V and 2 bases from J, with 14 bases between. The length of the CDR3 is 15 residues. Germline CDR1 reads LNHDA; CDR2 reads SQIVND (reference sequence). CDR3 sequence reads: CASSSTQVFTDTQYF. In nucleotides, the CDR3 is TGTGCCAGTAGTTCTACCCAGGTGTTCACAGATACGCAGTATTTT.

As to this clonotype: A much larger clone sits a single nucleotide away, making a read error possible. The gene calls are TRBV10-3 and TRBJ2-1, with a weak D call TRBD2 (5 bases). The CDR3 loop spans 14 amino acids. The germline CDR1 and CDR2 sequences are ENHRY and SYGVKD. This CDR3 reads CAVSDGGVYNEQFF. The CDR3 coding sequence is TGTGCCGTCAGTGACGGAGGAGTGTACAATGAGCAGTTCTTC.

This clonotype occurred many times. The CDR3 reads CASSFDRNTEAFF. CDR3 bases: TGCGCCAGCAGCTTCGACAGAAACACTGAAGCTTTCTTT. The chain carries TRBV5-1 and TRBJ1-1; tentatively, D is TRBD1 (5 bases). Trimming pared 2 bases from V and 2 bases from J, leaving 7 bases between. CDR1 and CDR2 from the germline V gene are SGHRS and YFSETQ. The CDR3 totals 13 residues.

Concerning this clonotype itself: A much larger clone sits a single nucleotide away, making a read error possible. The J gene is TRBJ1-5, the V gene TRBV19; D is uncertain. This CDR3 is built from 13 residues. Germline values: CDR1 LNHDA, CDR2 SQIVND (reference sequence). CDR3 in DNA: TGTGCCAGTAGTATGGCACCCTGGAGGCCCCGGCATTTT. Translated: CASSMAPWRPRHF.

J is TRBJ2-1 and V is TRBV20-1; D gene uncertain. The CDR3 consists of 11 residues. CDR1 and CDR2 (germline): DFQATT, SNEGSKA (reference sequence). V was cut by 4 bases and J by 5 bases, with 6 bases left in between. The CDR3 sequence is CSANNHNEQFF. The CDR3 coding sequence is TGCAGTGCTAATAACCACAATGAGCAGTTCTTC.

As concerns this clonotype: A clone one base away is much larger, so this may be a read error. The V gene is TRBV3-1, the J gene TRBJ1-6; D perhaps matches TRBD1 (5 bases). Germline V gene lookup returns CDR1 LGHDT and CDR2 YNNKEL (reference sequence). This CDR3 spans 14 amino acids. In DNA, the CDR3 is TGTGCCAGCCGCCAATCAGCAGGGAATTCACCCCTCCACTTT. Its protein product is CASRQSAGNSPLHF.

This clonotype was observed at least ten times. This sequence joins TRBV7-2 and TRBJ2-3; maybe TRBD1 (5 bases). The V gene lost 1 base and the J gene lost 3 bases, with 11 bases spanning the gap. This CDR3 is 15 amino acids long. The germline CDR1 and CDR2 sequences are SGHTA and FQGNSA. DNA for the CDR3: TGTGCCAGCAGCTTAGATTTTGGGGCAACAGATACGCAGTATTTT. Amino acid sequence: CASSLDFGATDTQYF.

Many counts were recorded for this clonotype. The chain employs TRBV6-6 and TRBJ1-5; 7 bases fit TRBD1. Trimming took 2 bases from V and 7 from J; bases not matched to a gene: 8. CDR1 MNHNY and CDR2 SVGAGI come from the germline V gene (reference sequence). This CDR3 has 15 amino acids. CDR3 DNA: TGTGCCAGCAGTTACCCAAGGGGGCAGGGACAGCCCCAGCATTTT. Translated: CASSYPRGQGQPQHF.

A remark on this clonotype: Because it lacks the conserved phenylalanine or tryptophan at the end, this CDR3 is likely a read error. It is unclear where the CDR3 begins or ends on the DNA, so no DNA is shown, and the CDR3 is as TCRdb lists it. The gene calls are TRBV12-3 or TRBV12-4 and TRBJ2-1; no DNA check was done on the table's D call, TRBD2. The CDR3 spans 11 amino acids, including both terminal residues. The CDR3 loop is CAISQESPRFI.

About this clonotype itself: An end of the junction differs from the germline gene, which may be a read error. This chain joins TRBV6-2 or TRBV6-3 and TRBJ2-1; a possible D gene is TRBD2 (6 bases). The CDR3 consists of 16 residues. From germline, CDR1 is MNHEY and CDR2 SVGEGT. The CDR3 reads CASSSRDSRSYYEQFF. CDR3 coding DNA: TGTGCCAGTAGTTCCCGGGACTCCCGATCCTACTATGAGCAGTTCTTC.

This clonotype has at least ten counts. The gene calls are TRBV3-1 and TRBJ2-1; the match to TRBD2 covers 10 bases. The germline CDR1 and CDR2 sequences are LGHDT and YNNKEL (reference sequence). The CDR3 has 17 residues. V trimming: 2 bases; J trimming: 5 bases; junction bases outside the gene matches: 9. The CDR3 loop is CASSQLAGVGFDNEQFF. CDR3 DNA: TGTGCCAGCAGCCAACTAGCGGGAGTGGGATTCGACAATGAGCAGTTCTTC.

This clonotype was seen many times. V is TRBV5-1 and J is TRBJ2-1; D may be TRBD1 (6 bases). The ends were cut back, 6 bases at V and 0 bases at J, with 10 bases in the middle. The CDR3 covers 14 residues. Germline CDR1 is SGHRS and CDR2 is YFSETQ. The CDR3 here is CASTRDNSYNEQFF. CDR3 nucleotide sequence: TGCGCCAGCACCCGGGACAACTCCTACAATGAGCAGTTCTTC.

This clonotype was picked up many times. The V and J genes are TRBV6-2 or TRBV6-3 and TRBJ1-1; 8 positions agree with TRBD1. The CDR3 covers 13 residues. Losses at the gene ends were 9 bases for V and 4 bases for J; bases not matched to a gene: 7. Germline values: CDR1 MNHEY, CDR2 SVGEGT. In DNA, the CDR3 is TGTGCCAGTCGGACAGGGAGCGGCACTGAAGCTTTCTTT. Translating it yields CASRTGSGTEAFF.

This clonotype was recorded at least ten times. This chain links TRBV5-1 with TRBJ1-1; D may be TRBD1 (5 bases). Germline lookup yields CDR1 SGHRS and CDR2 YFSETQ. The CDR3 has 16 amino acids. Trimming cost V 6 bases and J 3 bases, with 21 bases left between them. The CDR3 DNA reads TGCGCCAGCAAAGGAGGGACCGCTCACCGCCACACTGAAGCTTTCTTT. Its translation is CASKGGTAHRHTEAFF.

This clonotype was seen many times. V usage is TRBV7-9 and J usage is TRBJ2-3; D uncertain. The V end lost 8 bases, the J end lost 1 base, and 16 bases lay between the germline ends. Per the germline V gene, CDR1 is SEHNR and CDR2 is FQNEAQ (reference sequence). The CDR3 has 15 amino acids. CDR3 protein: CASGVWEGGTDTQYF. CDR3 DNA: TGTGCCAGCGGTGTTTGGGAAGGCGGCACAGATACGCAGTATTTT.

V usage is TRBV28 and J usage is TRBJ1-2, with D maybe TRBD1 (5 bases). Per germline, CDR1 MDHEN and CDR2 SYDVKM. The CDR3 has 11 amino acids. Trimming removed 4 bases at V and 7 bases at J, with 7 bases between. CDR3 sequence reads: CASSWGFGYTF. The CDR3 DNA follows: TGTGCCAGCAGTTGGGGGTTTGGCTACACCTTC.

The sample holds many counts of this clonotype. The chain couples TRBV20-1 to TRBJ2-1, with 11 positions matching TRBD2. Losses at the gene ends were 1 base for V and 9 bases for J; bases not matched to a gene: 17. The CDR3 covers 18 residues. The germline CDR1 and CDR2 sequences are DFQATT and SNEGSKA (reference sequence). CDR3 DNA: TGCAGTGCTAGAGTTAGACTAGCGGGACTCGTCGGGATCGGTGAGCAGTTCTTC. This sequence encodes CSARVRLAGLVGIGEQFF.

J is TRBJ1-1 and V is TRBV29-1; no definite D call. Trimming took 7 bases from V and 0 from J, leaving 9 bases between them. CDR3 size: 12 residues. Germline loops: CDR1 SQVTM, CDR2 ANQGSEA. CDR3 sequence reads: CSAVRLNTEAFF. In DNA form, the CDR3 reads TGCAGCGCTGTTAGGCTGAACACTGAAGCTTTCTTT.

At least ten counts were recorded for this clonotype. This sequence joins TRBV5-4 and TRBJ2-5, with 7 bases fitting TRBD2. This CDR3 comprises 16 residues. Germline V gene data show CDR1 as SGHNT and CDR2 as YYREEE (reference sequence). V was pared by 1 base and J by 0 bases, with 6 bases of the junction left unmatched. The CDR3 reads CASSLSKRGHQETQYF. The CDR3 DNA reads TGTGCCAGCAGCTTGTCTAAGCGGGGCCACCAAGAGACCCAGTACTTC.

This clonotype was picked up many times. The J gene is TRBJ2-5, the V gene TRBV5-1; D unresolved. Germline CDR1 SGHRS, CDR2 YFSETQ. The V and J ends lost 3 bases and 0 bases respectively, with 6 bases between them. This CDR3 comprises 13 residues. CDR3 coding DNA: TGCGCCAGCAGCTCCCAGGACCAAGAGACCCAGTACTTC. It encodes CASSSQDQETQYF.

This clonotype has a count of ten or more. The chain is built from TRBV6-1 and TRBJ1-5, with a possible D match to TRBD1 (5 bases). CDR1 and CDR2 from the germline V gene are MNHNS and SASEGT. Trimming shortened V by 3 bases and J by 2 bases, and 14 bases separated the two germline ends. CDR3 length: 16 amino acids. CDR3 DNA sequence: TGTGCCAGCAGTGAGGGTCGGGGGTCCCGCAATCAGCCCCAGCATTTT. Translated, it gives CASSEGRGSRNQPQHF.

Many counts were recorded for this clonotype. V usage is TRBV21-1 and J usage is TRBJ2-3; TRBD2 reflects the table's D call only, with no check against the DNA. TRBV21-1 constitutes a pseudogene. The CDR3 runs to 17 residues. The CDR3 sequence: CASSKGASGLRTDTQYF. DNA of the CDR3: TGTGCCAGCAGCAAAGGGGCTAGCGGACTTCGCACAGATACGCAGTATTTT.